The 16 T cell receptor beta chains in this list originate from one sample, sequenced in a study of radiation and T cells in renal cell carcinoma. TCRdb's table, derived via immunoSEQ multiplex PCR, lists solely in-frame clones and lacks some. The data contain approximately 49,000 clones, roughly 78% of them singletons. Noted time point: blood 2 weeks post-SBRT. Treatment meaning: 15 Gy SBRT to primary tumor, nephrectomy 4 weeks later. This specimen was blood, taken from a patient whose treatment included radiotherapy and nephrectomy. Receptors originate from a woman in her 70s with renal cell carcinoma.

The chain joins TRBV19 to TRBJ1-2, with D possibly matching TRBD1 (5 bases). The CDR3 consists of 14 residues. Looked up from germline, CDR1 is LNHDA and CDR2 is SQIVND (reference sequence). The V end was cut by 0 bases, the J end by 4 bases, with 9 bases between. The CDR3 sequence is CASSIEEGLYGYTF. The DNA of the CDR3 is TGTGCCAGTAGTATAGAGGAGGGACTCTATGGCTACACCTTC.

The J gene is TRBJ2-1, the V gene TRBV15, with TRBD1 identical over 9 bases. The CDR3 loop spans 15 amino acids. V shed 5 bases, J shed 5 bases, and the junction held 7 bases outside the gene matches. Germline CDR1 reads LNHNV; CDR2 reads YYDKDF (reference sequence). DNA of the CDR3: TGTGCCACCAGCGGAGGGGACAGGGCTGACAATGAGCAGTTCTTC. Its protein is CATSGGDRADNEQFF.

The rearrangement joins TRBV7-6 to TRBJ2-1; 12 nucleotides line up with TRBD1. The CDR3 has 15 residues. V gave up 8 bases and J gave up 8 bases; unmatched junction bases: 10. The V gene's germline CDR1 is SGHVS and CDR2 FNYEAQ. The CDR3 DNA reads as TGTGCCAGCGGTTCCGGGACAGGGGGCAAGGATGAGCAGTTCTTC. Amino acids: CASGSGTGGKDEQFF.

This clone was seen just once. This chain joins TRBV30 and TRBJ1-2; the D is unclear. Deletions cut 3 bases from V and 4 bases from J, with 18 bases between. CDR1 is GTSNPN, CDR2 SVGIG, per germline (reference sequence). CDR3 length: 15 residues. CDR3 bases: TGTGCCTGGAGCCCCGAAGTGGCTGTTCGCTATGGCTACACCTTC. Protein: CAWSPEVAVRYGYTF.

The rearrangement uses TRBV19 and TRBJ1-4; tentative D call: TRBD1 (6 bases). The CDR3 extends over 18 amino acids. Trimming left V 4 bases short and J 7 bases short, with 25 bases between. Germline assignment: CDR1 LNHDA and CDR2 SQIVND (reference sequence). CDR3 nucleotide sequence: TGTGCCAGTAGTACCTCTTCCTCAGTGGGGGCTTTCAGTGAAAAACTGTTTTTT. This encodes CASSTSSSVGAFSEKLFF.

The chain is built from TRBV29-1 and TRBJ1-2; D gene ambiguous. The germline CDR1 and CDR2 sequences are SQVTM and ANQGSEA. The CDR3 length is 17 residues. V was shortened by 4 bases and J by 0 bases, with 21 bases between the two germline ends. As DNA, the CDR3 is TGCAGCGTTGGGGCCTCCGTTGGCAGAATAACTAACTATGGCTACACCTTC. Protein sequence: CSVGASVGRITNYGYTF.

The rearrangement uses TRBV2 and TRBJ1-5; 8 bases fit TRBD1. After removal of 6 bases from V and 2 bases from J, the junction contained 6 bases not matched to a gene. The CDR3 is made up of 15 amino acids. Germline V gives CDR1 SNHLY, CDR2 FYNNEI. CDR3 sequence reads: CASRRQGQGNQPQHF. The CDR3, as DNA: TGTGCCAGCAGACGACAGGGGCAGGGCAATCAGCCCCAGCATTTT.

The chain carries TRBV14 and TRBJ2-3; D is unresolved. Trimming stripped 4 bases from V and 2 bases from J, with 13 bases between. Germline CDR1 reads SGHDN; CDR2 reads FVKESK. The CDR3 has 15 residues. The CDR3 nucleotides are TGTGCCAGCAGCCTAGGCCGATATGCCACAGATACGCAGTATTTT. The encoded protein is CASSLGRYATDTQYF.

The CDR3, as DNA: TGCGCCAGCAGCTTGGGGGGACAGGGTGGCGAGCAGTACTTC. Protein product: CASSLGGQGGEQYF. The chain employs TRBV5-1 and TRBJ2-7; the match to TRBD1 covers 9 bases. V lost 0 bases, J lost 6 bases, and 4 bases stayed unmatched. This CDR3 is 14 amino acids long. Germline loops: CDR1 SGHRS, CDR2 YFSETQ.

The chain links TRBV4-3 to TRBJ2-5, with D perhaps TRBD2 (5 bases). The last part of the DNA fits TRBJ2-7 better; the J call may be wrong. Germline V gene lookup returns CDR1 LGHNA and CDR2 YSLEER. The CDR3 totals 14 residues. CDR3 nucleotides: TGCGCCAGCAGCCAAGTCCTCGGGATCTACGAGCAGTACTTC. Its translation is CASSQVLGIYEQYF.

The chain combines TRBV7-3 with TRBJ2-3; D is undetermined. This CDR3 comprises 15 residues. Germline-derived CDR1 and CDR2 are SGHTA and FQGTGA. The germline V and J ends were trimmed by 0 bases and 5 bases, with 12 bases remaining between them. CDR3 loop: CASSLTPGPVDTQYF. CDR3 coding DNA: TGTGCCAGCAGCTTAACTCCGGGCCCTGTAGATACGCAGTATTTT. The entire variable domain, with the rest obtained from reference TRBV7-3 and TRBJ2-3, is as follows: GAGVSQTPSNKVTEKGKYVELRCDPISGHTALYWYRQSLGQGPEFLIYFQGTGAADDSGLPNDRFFAVRPEGSVSTLKIQRTERGDSAVYLCASSLTPGPVDTQYFGPGTRLTVL.

This clone is termed medium-sized. This sample includes further DNA sequences coding for the same CDR3. The J gene is TRBJ2-7, the V gene TRBV7-2, with D uncertain. This CDR3 comprises 13 residues. The germline V gene has CDR1 SGHTA and CDR2 FQGNSA. The germline V and J ends were trimmed by 4 bases and 5 bases, with 12 bases remaining between them. For the CDR3, the DNA is TGTGCCAGCAGCTACACGGGTTACGACGAGCAGTACTTC. Translated, it gives CASSYTGYDEQYF.

In this sample, this clone turned up many times. The chain joins TRBV18 to TRBJ2-7; the match to TRBD1 covers 7 bases. This CDR3 has 15 amino acids. CDR1 is KGHSH, CDR2 LQKENI, per germline. Trimming cost V 1 base and J 0 bases; bases outside gene matches: 3. The CDR3 coding sequence is TGTGCCAGCTCACCACGGGACAGCAGCTCCTACGAGCAGTACTTC. It encodes CASSPRDSSSYEQYF.

The chain links TRBV9 to TRBJ2-3, with D possibly being TRBD1 (6 bases). The CDR3 spans 15 residues. Per the germline V gene, CDR1 is SGDLS and CDR2 is YYNGEE. The ends were cut back, 0 bases at V and 0 bases at J, with 8 bases in the middle. CDR3 nucleotides: TGTGCCAGCAGCGTAGGCGGACAGAGCACAGATACGCAGTATTTT. Residues: CASSVGGQSTDTQYF.

The genes are TRBV19 and TRBJ1-2; the D is unclear. Germline V gene lookup returns CDR1 LNHDA and CDR2 SQIVND (reference sequence). Trimming left V 4 bases short and J 3 bases short, with 3 bases between. This CDR3 region has 11 residues. In DNA form, the CDR3 reads TGTGCCAGTAGTACCTACTATGGCTACACCTTC. Amino acid sequence: CASSTYYGYTF.

This clone was detected ten times or more. This chain links TRBV7-9 with TRBJ1-5, with a weak D call TRBD1 (6 bases). Trimming removed 5 bases at V and 2 bases at J, with 13 bases between. The CDR3 runs 15 residues. Per germline, CDR1 SEHNR and CDR2 FQNEAQ (reference sequence). CDR3 sequence (DNA): TGTGCCAGCAGCCCCACAGGGTTTGGCAATCAGCCCCAGCATTTT. This translates into CASSPTGFGNQPQHF.